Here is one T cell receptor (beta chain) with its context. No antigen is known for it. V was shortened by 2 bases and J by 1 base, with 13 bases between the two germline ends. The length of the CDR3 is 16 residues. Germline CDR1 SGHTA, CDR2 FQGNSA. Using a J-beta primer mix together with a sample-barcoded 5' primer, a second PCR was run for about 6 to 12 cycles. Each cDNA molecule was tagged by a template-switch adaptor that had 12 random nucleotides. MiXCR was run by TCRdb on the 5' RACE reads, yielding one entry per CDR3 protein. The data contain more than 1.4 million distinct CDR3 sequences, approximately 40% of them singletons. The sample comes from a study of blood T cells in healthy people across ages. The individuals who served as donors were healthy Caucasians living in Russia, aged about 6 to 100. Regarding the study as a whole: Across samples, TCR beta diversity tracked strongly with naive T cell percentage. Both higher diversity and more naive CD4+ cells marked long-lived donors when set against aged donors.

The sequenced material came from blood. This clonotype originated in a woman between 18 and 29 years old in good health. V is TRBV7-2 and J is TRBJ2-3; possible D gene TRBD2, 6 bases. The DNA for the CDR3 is TGTGCCAGCAGCTTACGGGTGACTAGGCGCACAGATACGCAGTATTTT. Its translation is CASSLRVTRRTDTQYF.